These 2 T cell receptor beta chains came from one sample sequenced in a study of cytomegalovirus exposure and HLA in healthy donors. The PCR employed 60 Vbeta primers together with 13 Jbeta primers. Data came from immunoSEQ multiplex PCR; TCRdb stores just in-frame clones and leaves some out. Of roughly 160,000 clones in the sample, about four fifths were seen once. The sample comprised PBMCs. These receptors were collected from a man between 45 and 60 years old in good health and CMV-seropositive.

Here the CDR3 DNA reads TGTGCCAGCAGCTCCGGGACAGGGACCTACAATGAGCAGTTCTTC. Residues: CASSSGTGTYNEQFF. The chain joins TRBV7-3 to TRBJ2-1; TRBD1 agrees at 9 bases. The CDR3 is made up of 15 amino acids. Trimming took 4 bases from V and 2 from J; bases not matched to a gene: 3. Germline CDR1 reads SGHTA; CDR2 reads FQGTGA.

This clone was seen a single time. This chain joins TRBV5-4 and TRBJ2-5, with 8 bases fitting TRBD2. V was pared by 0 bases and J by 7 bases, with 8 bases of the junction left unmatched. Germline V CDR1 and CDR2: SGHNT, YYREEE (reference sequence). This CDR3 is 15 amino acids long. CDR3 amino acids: CASSLAGGSTGTQYF. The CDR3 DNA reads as TGTGCCAGCAGCTTGGCGGGAGGGAGCACGGGGACCCAGTACTTC. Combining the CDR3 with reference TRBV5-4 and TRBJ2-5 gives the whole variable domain ETGVTQSPTHLIKTRGQQVTLRCSSQSGHNTVSWYQQALGQGPQFIFQYYREEENGRGNFPPRFSGLQFPNYSSELNVNALELDDSALYLCASSLAGGSTGTQYFGPGTRLLVL.